This section outlines one T cell receptor (beta chain) sequence together with its context. With 4 bases clipped from V and 6 bases from J, the junction kept 11 bases outside the gene matches. The length of the CDR3 is 17 residues. The V gene's germline CDR1 is MDHEN and CDR2 SYDVKM. This record belongs to a study of shared clonotypes between healthy human individuals. The data were produced by immunoSEQ multiplex PCR, yet TCRdb's version contains in-frame clones alone and is incomplete. The sample lists 550,000 to 700,000 clones, less than 80% occurring once. The V and J genes are TRBV28 and TRBJ2-7; 14 bases align to TRBD2. This TCR was sampled from a woman aged 25 to 39 in good health. Sequences were obtained from memory CD4+ T cells sorted from blood. Stated subset: CD45RA-negative fraction. Here the CDR3 reads CASSSPGTSGRKFEQYF. The CDR3 DNA reads TGTGCCAGCAGTTCCCCAGGGACTAGCGGGAGAAAGTTCGAGCAGTACTTC.